These 20 T cell receptor beta chains were all obtained from the same sample, sequenced in a study of T cells after yellow fever vaccination. One entry per CDR3 protein results from TCRdb running MiXCR on the 5' RACE reads. The repertoire holds some 260,000 distinct CDR3 sequences, with roughly 5.2% as singletons. This specimen consisted of CD4+ T cells sorted from PBMCs, obtained on the day of the yellow fever booster vaccination. These TCRs come from a man between 18 and 29 years old who received the YFV17D yellow fever vaccine.

This clonotype was found many times. The gene calls are TRBV7-3 and TRBJ2-1; D uncertain. The CDR3 runs to 14 residues. V lost 4 bases and J 8 bases, leaving 15 bases between the germline ends. The germline V gene has CDR1 SGHTA and CDR2 FQGTGA. CDR3 sequence: CASSSSSANDEQFF. Written as DNA, the CDR3 is TGTGCCAGCAGCTCCTCCTCGGCAAACGATGAGCAGTTCTTC. The whole variable domain, filled in from reference TRBV7-3 and TRBJ2-1, reads GAGVSQTPSNKVTEKGKYVELRCDPISGHTALYWYRQSLGQGPEFLIYFQGTGAADDSGLPNDRFFAVRPEGSVSTLKIQRTERGDSAVYLCASSSSSANDEQFFGPGTRLTVL.

This clonotype was observed a few times. The V and J genes are TRBV7-2 and TRBJ1-2; D is undetermined. The germline gives CDR1 SGHTA, CDR2 FQGNSA. CDR3 length equals 12 residues. Between the trimmed V and J ends, which lost 6 bases and 6 bases, there was a span of 11 bases. Here the CDR3 reads CASSLMADGYTF. The CDR3 region has the DNA TGTGCCAGCAGTCTTATGGCGGATGGCTACACCTTC.

DNA for the CDR3: TGTGCCAGCAGTTGGCCTGGAGGGACTGAAGCTTTCTTT. Amino acids: CASSWPGGTEAFF. This sequence joins TRBV12-3 or TRBV12-4 and TRBJ1-1; D is undetermined. V lost 4 bases and J lost 5, with 11 bases in between. The CDR3 has 13 residues.

This clonotype was counted between two and nine times. This chain uses TRBV10-3 with TRBJ2-5; TRBD1 might be the D (6 bases). V lost 6 bases and J lost 3, with 14 bases in between. Per germline, CDR1 ENHRY and CDR2 SYGVKD. This CDR3 comprises 14 residues. The CDR3 here is CAIREDKGEETQYF. The CDR3 bases are TGTGCCATCAGAGAGGATAAGGGGGAAGAGACCCAGTACTTC.

The J gene is TRBJ1-2, the V gene TRBV5-1; D is unresolved. This CDR3 spans 15 amino acids. Germline V gene sequence: CDR1 SGHRS, CDR2 YFSETQ. Trimming took 0 bases from V and 8 from J, leaving 17 bases between them. The CDR3 spells CASSLVVDSEFGYTF. The CDR3 DNA reads as TGCGCCAGCAGCTTGGTGGTGGATTCGGAATTCGGCTACACCTTC.

The sample holds a few counts of this clonotype. The CDR3 region has the DNA TGTGCCAGCAGTCCTGACAGGGAATCCAACTATGGCTACACCTTC. Its protein is CASSPDRESNYGYTF. The chain is built from TRBV12-3 or TRBV12-4 and TRBJ1-2; 7 nucleotides agree with TRBD1. The J segment lost 2 bases and the V segment lost 5 bases, leaving 8 bases of the junction unmatched. The CDR3 totals 15 residues.

The gene calls are TRBV20-1 and TRBJ2-3; 7 nucleotides match TRBD2. The CDR3 is 14 residues long. V gave up 0 bases and J gave up 3 bases; unmatched junction bases: 3. The germline V gene encodes CDR1 DFQATT and CDR2 SNEGSKA (reference sequence). The CDR3, as DNA: TGCAGTGCTAGAGATAAGCGGGGAACAGATACGCAGTATTTT. Translated, it gives CSARDKRGTDTQYF.

This clonotype has a count of ten or more. The chain carries TRBV5-1 and TRBJ1-2; possibly TRBD1 for D (5 bases). V was pared by 0 bases and J by 6 bases, with 9 bases between. The length of the CDR3 is 13 residues. CDR1 is SGHRS and CDR2 is YFSETQ in the germline V gene. Here the CDR3 reads CASSLARGNGYTF. CDR3 DNA: TGCGCCAGCAGCTTGGCCCGGGGGAATGGCTACACCTTC. Full variable domain (outside the CDR3, taken from reference TRBV5-1 and TRBJ1-2): KAGVTQTPRYLIKTRGQQVTLSCSPISGHRSVSWYQQTPGQGLQFLFEYFSETQRNKGNFPGRFSGRQFSNSRSEMNVSTLELGDSALYLCASSLARGNGYTFGSGTRLTVV.

This clonotype was seen more than once but under ten times. The chain recombines TRBV11-2 with TRBJ2-1; 7 bases are shared with TRBD1. This CDR3 region has 16 residues. V lost 5 bases to trimming and J lost 9 bases; unmatched junction nucleotides: 16. Germline V lookup: CDR1 SGHAT, CDR2 FQNNGV. CDR3: CASSPPGTVARGEQFF. The CDR3 DNA follows: TGTGCCAGCAGCCCTCCGGGGACAGTGGCCCGGGGTGAGCAGTTCTTC.

This clonotype was seen a handful of times. V and J are TRBV4-2 and TRBJ1-5; D perhaps matches TRBD1 (5 bases). This CDR3 spans 15 amino acids. Germline CDR1 reads LGHNA; CDR2 reads YNFKEQ. V was cut by 0 bases and J by 3 bases, with 9 bases left in between. The CDR3 spells CASSQEDRDNQPQHF. CDR3 sequence (DNA): TGTGCCAGCAGCCAAGAAGACAGAGACAATCAGCCCCAGCATTTT.

This chain joins TRBV20-1 and TRBJ1-5, with D hard to call. The CDR3 length is 14 residues. V lost 0 bases and J 4 bases, leaving 10 bases between the germline ends. In germline, CDR1 is DFQATT, CDR2 SNEGSKA (reference sequence). The CDR3 sequence is CSARDTRTNQPQHF. The CDR3 DNA is TGCAGTGCTAGAGATACCAGAACGAATCAGCCCCAGCATTTT.

The sample holds many counts of this clonotype. This chain links TRBV18 with TRBJ2-3, with D unclear. The germline CDR1 and CDR2 sequences are KGHSH and LQKENI. The CDR3 runs 14 residues. Deletions cut 1 base from V and 2 bases from J, with 7 bases between. The CDR3 DNA follows: TGTGCCAGCTCACCACGGCAGGCCACAGATACGCAGTATTTT. Translation gives CASSPRQATDTQYF.

The chain joins TRBV4-1 to TRBJ1-5; the match to TRBD1 covers 9 bases. Germline lookup yields CDR1 MGHRA and CDR2 YSYEKL. The CDR3 length is 15 residues. V was clipped by 6 bases and J by 9 bases; unmatched bases: 12. CDR3 nucleotide sequence: TGCGCCAGCAGTTTCGGTATGACAGGGGGGCGGCCCCAGCATTTT. Translated, it gives CASSFGMTGGRPQHF.

This clonotype was seen many times. This chain joins TRBV4-3 and TRBJ2-3, with TRBD2 identical over 7 bases. Germline trimming cut 4 bases from V and 2 bases from J; bases unmatched to any gene: 9. The CDR3 loop spans 16 amino acids. Germline loops: CDR1 LGHNA, CDR2 YSLEER. CDR3 residues: CASSRRLAGLTDTQYF. CDR3 in DNA: TGCGCCAGCAGCCGCCGACTAGCTGGTCTCACAGATACGCAGTATTTT.

In this sample, this clonotype turned up many times. The V call is TRBV12-3 or TRBV12-4, the J call TRBJ2-5; TRBD1 matches at 8 bases. After removal of 3 bases from V and 5 bases from J, the junction contained 5 bases not matched to a gene. The CDR3 extends over 14 amino acids. CDR3 coding DNA: TGTGCCAGCAGTTTGGACAGGGTTTCGGAGACCCAGTACTTC. Protein: CASSLDRVSETQYF.

This clonotype has only a few counts. The chain combines TRBV5-1 with TRBJ2-2; D gene ambiguous. Germline CDR1 and CDR2: SGHRS and YFSETQ. The CDR3 sequence is 15 residues long. Trimming stripped 0 bases from V and 7 bases from J, with 13 bases between. CDR3 region: CASSLAGPKSGELFF. CDR3 DNA sequence: TGCGCCAGCAGCTTGGCTGGACCCAAAAGCGGGGAGCTGTTTTTT.

The chain is built from TRBV7-2 and TRBJ2-1; D might be TRBD1 (6 bases). V was trimmed by 4 bases and J by 4 bases, leaving 17 bases between them. CDR1 is SGHTA, CDR2 FQGNSA, per germline. The CDR3 length is 16 residues. The CDR3 region is CASSSTGQTEYNEQFF. CDR3 in DNA: TGTGCCAGCAGCTCTACCGGACAGACGGAGTACAATGAGCAGTTCTTC.

There are a few counts of this clonotype. The chain has TRBV4-1 and TRBJ2-4; possible D gene TRBD2, 5 bases. Germline V gene sequence: CDR1 MGHRA, CDR2 YSYEKL. V lost 0 bases and J 6 bases, leaving 12 bases between the germline ends. The CDR3 covers 15 residues. The CDR3 region has the DNA TGCGCCAGCAGCCAAGATTCCGCCGGGGTAAACATTCAGTACTTC. This codes for CASSQDSAGVNIQYF.

This clonotype was detected many times. The rearrangement uses TRBV12-3 or TRBV12-4 and TRBJ2-1; D unresolved. The CDR3 consists of 15 residues. V dropped 4 bases and J dropped 5 bases, with 15 bases sitting between them. As DNA, the CDR3 is TGTGCCAGCAGTTCTCACAACGTCCTAAACAATGAGCAGTTCTTC. Translation: CASSSHNVLNNEQFF.

Comments on this clonotype: It may be a read error: a sequence one base away is much more abundant. The rearrangement uses TRBV3-1 and TRBJ1-1; D unresolved. Germline V gives CDR1 LGHDT, CDR2 YNNKEL (reference sequence). This CDR3 is 14 amino acids long. The CDR3 nucleotides are TGTGCCAGCAGCCCTGCCTGGGTGAACACTGAAGATTTCTTT. It is translated as CASSPAWVNTEDFF.